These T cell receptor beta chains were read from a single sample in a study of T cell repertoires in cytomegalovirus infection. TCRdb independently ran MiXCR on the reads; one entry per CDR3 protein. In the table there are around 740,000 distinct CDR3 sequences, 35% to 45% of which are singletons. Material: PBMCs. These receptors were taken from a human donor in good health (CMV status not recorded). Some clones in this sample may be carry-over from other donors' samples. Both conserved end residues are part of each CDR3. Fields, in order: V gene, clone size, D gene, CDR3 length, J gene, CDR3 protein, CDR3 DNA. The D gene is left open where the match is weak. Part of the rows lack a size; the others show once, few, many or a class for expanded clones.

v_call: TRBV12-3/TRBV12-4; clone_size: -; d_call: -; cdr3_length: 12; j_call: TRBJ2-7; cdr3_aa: CASSSYGDEQYF; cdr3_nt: TGTGCCAGCAGTTCATATGGGGACGAGCAGTACTTC
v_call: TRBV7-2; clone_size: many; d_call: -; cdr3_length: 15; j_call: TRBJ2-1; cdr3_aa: CASSQEYLSYNEQFF; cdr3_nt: TGTGCCAGCAGCCAAGAGTATCTTTCCTACAATGAGCAGTTCTTC
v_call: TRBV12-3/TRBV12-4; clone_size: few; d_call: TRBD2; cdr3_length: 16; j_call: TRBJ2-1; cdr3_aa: CASSPAGGPRYNEQFF; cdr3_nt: TGTGCCAGCAGTCCGGCGGGGGGACCCCGATACAATGAGCAGTTCTTC
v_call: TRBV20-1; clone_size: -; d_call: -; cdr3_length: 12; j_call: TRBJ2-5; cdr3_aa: CSARAGAETQYF; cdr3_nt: TGCAGTGCTAGAGCAGGGGCCGAGACCCAGTACTTC
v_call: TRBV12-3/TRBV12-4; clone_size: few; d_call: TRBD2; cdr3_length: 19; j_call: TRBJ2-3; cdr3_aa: CASRERGLAGVNGTDTQYF; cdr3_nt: TGTGCCAGCAGAGAAAGGGGACTAGCGGGGGTTAATGGCACAGATACGCAGTATTTT
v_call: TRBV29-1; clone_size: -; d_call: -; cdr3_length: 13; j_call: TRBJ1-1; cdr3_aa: CSVASARNTEAFF; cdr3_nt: TGCAGCGTTGCTTCGGCCAGGAACACTGAAGCTTTCTTT
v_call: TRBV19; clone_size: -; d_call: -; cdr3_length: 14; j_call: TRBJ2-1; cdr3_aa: CASKPDWIGDEQFF; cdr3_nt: TGTGCCAGTAAACCCGACTGGATAGGTGATGAGCAGTTCTTC
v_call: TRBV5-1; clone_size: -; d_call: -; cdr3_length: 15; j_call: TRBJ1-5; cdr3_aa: CASSLDSGGRGPQHF; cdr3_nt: TGCGCCAGCAGCTTGGACAGTGGGGGGCGAGGGCCCCAGCATTTT
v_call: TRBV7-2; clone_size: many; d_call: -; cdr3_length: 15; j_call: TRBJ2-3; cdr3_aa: CASSSGGSRTDTQYF; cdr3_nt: TGTGCCAGCAGCTCTGGGGGATCCCGCACAGATACGCAGTATTTT
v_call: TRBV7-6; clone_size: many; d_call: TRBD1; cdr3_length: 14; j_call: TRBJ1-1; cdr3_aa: CASAPGQLNTEAFF; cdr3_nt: TGTGCCAGCGCCCCGGGACAGTTGAACACTGAAGCTTTCTTT
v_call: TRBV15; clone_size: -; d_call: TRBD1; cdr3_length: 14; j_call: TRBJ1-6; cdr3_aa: CATSRTGAHSPLHF; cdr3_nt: TGTGCCACCAGCCGGACAGGGGCCCATTCACCCCTCCACTTT
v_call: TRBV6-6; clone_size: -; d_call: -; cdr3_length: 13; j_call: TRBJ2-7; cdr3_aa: CASSYGDGYEQYF; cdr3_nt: TGTGCCAGCAGTTACGGGGACGGGTACGAGCAGTACTTC
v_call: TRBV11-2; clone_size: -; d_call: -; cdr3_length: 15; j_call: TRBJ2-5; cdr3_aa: CASSLGPASPGTQYF; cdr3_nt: TGTGCCAGCAGCTTAGGGCCTGCTTCTCCAGGGACCCAGTACTTC
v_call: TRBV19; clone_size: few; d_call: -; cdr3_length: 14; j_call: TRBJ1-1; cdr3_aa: CASMDPGTNTEAFF; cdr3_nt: TGTGCCAGTATGGATCCCGGGACGAACACTGAAGCTTTCTTT
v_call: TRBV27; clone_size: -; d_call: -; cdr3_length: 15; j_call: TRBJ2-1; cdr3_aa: CASSHGFRVRNEQFF; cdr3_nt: TGTGCCAGCAGTCACGGTTTCAGGGTCAGAAATGAGCAGTTCTTC
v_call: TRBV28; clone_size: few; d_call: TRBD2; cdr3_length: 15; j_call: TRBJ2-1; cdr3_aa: CASSLRRGGENEQFF; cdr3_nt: TGTGCCAGCAGTTTAAGGCGGGGGGGCGAGAATGAGCAGTTCTTC
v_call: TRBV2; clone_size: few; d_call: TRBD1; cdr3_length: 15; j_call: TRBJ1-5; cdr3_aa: CASSRDRAGNQPQHF; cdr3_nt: TGTGCCAGCAGTCGGGACAGGGCTGGGAACCAGCCCCAGCATTTT
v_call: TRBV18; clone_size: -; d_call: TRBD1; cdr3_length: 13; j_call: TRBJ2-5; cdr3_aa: CASSHDREETQYF; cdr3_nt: TGTGCCAGCTCACACGACAGGGAAGAGACCCAGTACTTC
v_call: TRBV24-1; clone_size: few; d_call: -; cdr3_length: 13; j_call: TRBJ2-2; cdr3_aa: CATGKTGLGELFF; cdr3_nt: TGTGCCACCGGGAAGACAGGACTGGGGGAGCTGTTTTTT
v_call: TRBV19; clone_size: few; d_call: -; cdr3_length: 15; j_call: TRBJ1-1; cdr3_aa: CASSIVGQKNTEAFF; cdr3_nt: TGTGCCAGTAGTATAGTCGGCCAAAAAAACACTGAAGCTTTCTTT
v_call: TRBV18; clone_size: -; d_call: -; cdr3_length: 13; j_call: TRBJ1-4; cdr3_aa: CASSPYSNEKLFF; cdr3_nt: TGTGCCAGCTCACCCTACTCTAATGAAAAACTGTTTTTT
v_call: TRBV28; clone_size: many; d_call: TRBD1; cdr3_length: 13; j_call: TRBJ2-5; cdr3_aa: CASSLGQQETQYF; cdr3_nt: TGTGCCAGCAGCTTGGGACAGCAAGAGACCCAGTACTTC
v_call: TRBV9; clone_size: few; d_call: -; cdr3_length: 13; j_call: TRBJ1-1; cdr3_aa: CASSVGIHTEAFF; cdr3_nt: TGTGCCAGCAGCGTAGGTATCCACACTGAAGCTTTCTTT
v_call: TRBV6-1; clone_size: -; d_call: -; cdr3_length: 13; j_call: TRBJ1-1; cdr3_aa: CASSYEGNTEAFF; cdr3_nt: TGTGCCAGCAGTTATGAGGGGAACACTGAAGCTTTCTTT
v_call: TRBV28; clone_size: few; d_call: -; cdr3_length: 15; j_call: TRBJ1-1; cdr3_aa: CASTPGSSMNTEAFF; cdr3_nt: TGTGCCAGCACCCCGGGGAGTTCTATGAACACTGAAGCTTTCTTT
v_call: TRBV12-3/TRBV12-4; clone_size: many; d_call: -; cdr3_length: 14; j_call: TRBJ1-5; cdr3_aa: CASSLSHVTEPQHF; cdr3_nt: TGTGCCAGCAGTTTAAGCCACGTTACCGAGCCCCAGCATTTT
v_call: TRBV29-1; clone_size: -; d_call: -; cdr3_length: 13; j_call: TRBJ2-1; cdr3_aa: CSVHGGSFNEQFF; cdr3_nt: TGCAGCGTCCACGGTGGCAGTTTCAATGAGCAGTTCTTC
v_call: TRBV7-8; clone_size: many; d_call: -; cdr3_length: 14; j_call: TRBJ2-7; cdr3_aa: CASRPTSSNYEQYF; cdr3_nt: TGTGCCAGCAGGCCAACTAGCTCGAACTACGAGCAGTACTTC
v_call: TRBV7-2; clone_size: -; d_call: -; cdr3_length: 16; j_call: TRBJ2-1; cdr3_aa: CAGSLSGLPIYNEQFF; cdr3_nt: TGTGCCGGCAGCTTGTCGGGACTCCCAATCTACAATGAGCAGTTCTTC
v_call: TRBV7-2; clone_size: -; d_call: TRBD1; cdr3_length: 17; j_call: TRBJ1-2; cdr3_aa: CASSLRDRGPKDYGYTF; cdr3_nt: TGTGCCAGCAGCTTAAGGGACAGGGGGCCGAAAGACTATGGCTACACCTTC
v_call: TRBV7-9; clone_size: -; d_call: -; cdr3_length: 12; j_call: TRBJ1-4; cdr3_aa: CASSFFNEKLFF; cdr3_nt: TGTGCCAGCAGCTTCTTCAATGAAAAACTGTTTTTT
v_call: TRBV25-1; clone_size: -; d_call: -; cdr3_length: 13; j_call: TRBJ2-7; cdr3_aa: CASSEFSGHEQYF; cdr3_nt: TGTGCCAGCAGTGAATTTAGTGGCCACGAGCAGTACTTC
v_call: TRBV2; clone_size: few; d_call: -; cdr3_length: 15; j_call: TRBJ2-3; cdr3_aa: CASSAEGVPTDTQYF; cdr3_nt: TGTGCCAGCAGTGCAGAGGGGGTCCCCACAGATACGCAGTATTTT
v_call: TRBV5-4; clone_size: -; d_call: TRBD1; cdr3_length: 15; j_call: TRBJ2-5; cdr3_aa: CASSLTGGRRETQYF; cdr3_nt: TGTGCCAGCAGCTTGACAGGGGGGAGGCGAGAGACCCAGTACTTC
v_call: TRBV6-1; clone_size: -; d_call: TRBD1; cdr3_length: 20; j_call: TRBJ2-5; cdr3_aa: CASSEGAGWGDRVVQETQYF; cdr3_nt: TGTGCCAGCAGTGAAGGCGCCGGCTGGGGGGACAGGGTAGTACAAGAGACCCAGTACTTC
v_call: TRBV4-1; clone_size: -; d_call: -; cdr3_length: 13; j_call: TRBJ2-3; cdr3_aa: CASSQDVASQGYF; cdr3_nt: TGCGCCAGCAGCCAAGATGTGGCTAGTCAGGGGTATTTT
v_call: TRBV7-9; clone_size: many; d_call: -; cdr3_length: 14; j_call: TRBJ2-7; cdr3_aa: CASRGGGQSYEQYF; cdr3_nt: TGTGCCAGCAGGGGGGGGGGACAAAGCTACGAGCAGTACTTC
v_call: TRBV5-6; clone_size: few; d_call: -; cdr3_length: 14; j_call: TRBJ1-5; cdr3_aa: CASSGGTGNQPQHF; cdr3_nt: TGTGCCAGCAGCGGCGGGACCGGCAATCAGCCCCAGCATTTT
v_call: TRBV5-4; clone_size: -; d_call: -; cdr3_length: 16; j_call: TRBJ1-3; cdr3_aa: CASSAESQAAGNTIYF; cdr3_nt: TGTGCCAGCAGCGCCGAAAGCCAGGCGGCTGGAAACACCATATATTTT
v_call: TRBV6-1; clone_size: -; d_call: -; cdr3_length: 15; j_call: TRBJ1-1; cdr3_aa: CASSEGAVGNTEAFF; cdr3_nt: TGTGCCAGCAGTGAAGGCGCGGTGGGGAACACTGAAGCTTTCTTT
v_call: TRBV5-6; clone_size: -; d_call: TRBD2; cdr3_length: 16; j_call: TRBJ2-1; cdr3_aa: CASSLNAGLRGGEQFF; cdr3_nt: TGTGCCAGCAGCTTGAATGCGGGACTAAGGGGTGGTGAGCAGTTCTTC
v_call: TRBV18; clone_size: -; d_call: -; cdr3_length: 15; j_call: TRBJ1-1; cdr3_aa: CASSPREGVWTEAFF; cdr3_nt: TGTGCCAGCTCACCCCGCGAAGGCGTGTGGACTGAAGCTTTCTTT
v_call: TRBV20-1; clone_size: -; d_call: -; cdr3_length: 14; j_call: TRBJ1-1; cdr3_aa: CSAPLGHMNTEAFF; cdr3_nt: TGCAGTGCTCCTCTGGGACATATGAACACTGAAGCTTTCTTT
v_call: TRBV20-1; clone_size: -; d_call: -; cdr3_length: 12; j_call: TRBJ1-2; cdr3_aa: CSAPRADYGYTF; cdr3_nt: TGCAGTGCTCCCAGGGCGGACTATGGCTACACCTTC
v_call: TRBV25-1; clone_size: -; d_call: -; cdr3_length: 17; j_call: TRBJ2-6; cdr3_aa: CASSDRHSLSGANVLTF; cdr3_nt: TGTGCCAGCAGTGATCGTCACAGCCTCTCTGGGGCCAATGTCCTGACTTTC
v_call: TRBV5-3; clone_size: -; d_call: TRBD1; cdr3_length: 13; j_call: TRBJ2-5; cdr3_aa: CASRDRDQETQYF; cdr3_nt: TGTGCCAGCCGGGACAGGGACCAAGAGACCCAGTACTTC
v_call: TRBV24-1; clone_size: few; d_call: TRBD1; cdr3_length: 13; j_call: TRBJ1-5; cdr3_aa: CATSEQSTGVQHF; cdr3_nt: TGTGCCACCAGTGAACAATCTACAGGGGTCCAACATTTT
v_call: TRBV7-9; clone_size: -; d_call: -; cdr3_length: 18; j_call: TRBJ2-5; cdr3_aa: CASSNLAGGAALQETQYF; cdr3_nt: TGTGCCAGCAGCAACCTCGCGGGCGGGGCCGCTCTTCAAGAGACCCAGTACTTC
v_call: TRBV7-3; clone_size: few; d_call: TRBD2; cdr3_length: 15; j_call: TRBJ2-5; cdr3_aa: CASSSSGGVGETQYF; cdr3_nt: TGTGCCAGCAGCTCTAGCGGGGGGGTGGGGGAGACCCAGTACTTC
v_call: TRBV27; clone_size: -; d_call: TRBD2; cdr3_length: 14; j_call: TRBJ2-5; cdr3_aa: CASSRMGGGETQYF; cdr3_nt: TGTGCCAGCAGCCGGATGGGGGGAGGGGAGACCCAGTACTTC
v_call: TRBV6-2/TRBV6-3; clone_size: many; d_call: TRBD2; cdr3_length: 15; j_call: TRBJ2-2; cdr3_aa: CASRTTSGKVGELFF; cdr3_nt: TGTGCCAGCAGAACGACTAGCGGGAAGGTCGGGGAGCTGTTTTTT
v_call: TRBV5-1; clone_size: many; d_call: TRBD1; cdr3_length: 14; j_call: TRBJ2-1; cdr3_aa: CASSSGTGNTEQFF; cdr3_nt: TGCGCCAGCAGCTCCGGGACAGGGAATACTGAGCAGTTCTTC
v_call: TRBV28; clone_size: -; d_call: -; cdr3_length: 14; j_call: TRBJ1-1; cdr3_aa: CASSLFAQRGRAFF; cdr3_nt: TGTGCCAGCAGTTTATTTGCGCAGAGGGGGAGAGCTTTCTTT
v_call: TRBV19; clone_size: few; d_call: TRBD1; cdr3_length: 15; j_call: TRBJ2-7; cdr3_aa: CASSRNRGNSYEQYF; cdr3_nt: TGTGCCAGTAGTCGGAACAGGGGTAACTCCTACGAGCAGTACTTC
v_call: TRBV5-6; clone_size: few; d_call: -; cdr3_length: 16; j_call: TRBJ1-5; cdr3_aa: CASSLGTTGDNQPQHF; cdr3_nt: TGTGCCAGCAGCTTGGGGACGACCGGGGACAATCAGCCCCAGCATTTT
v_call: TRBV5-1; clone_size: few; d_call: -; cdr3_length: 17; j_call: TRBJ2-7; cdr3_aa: CASSLNSVSRSSYEQYF; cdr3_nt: TGCGCCAGCAGCTTGAATTCGGTGTCCCGCAGCTCCTACGAGCAGTACTTC
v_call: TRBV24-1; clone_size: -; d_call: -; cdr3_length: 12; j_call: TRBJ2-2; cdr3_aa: CATTSTTGELFF; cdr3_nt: TGTGCCACCACTTCAACAACCGGGGAGCTGTTTTTT
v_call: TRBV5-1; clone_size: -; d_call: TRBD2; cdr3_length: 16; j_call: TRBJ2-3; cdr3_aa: CASSFAAGGSTDTQYF; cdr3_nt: TGCGCCAGCAGCTTCGCAGCGGGGGGGAGCACAGATACGCAGTATTTT